Below, 16 T cell receptor beta chains from the same sample are listed, as sequenced in a study of blood T cell repertoires in COVID-19. The method was immunoSEQ multiplex PCR; TCRdb's version includes in-frame clones alone and lacks a portion of them. The sample lists about 92,000 clones, around 67% occurring once. The sample comprised peripheral blood. The receptor set was obtained from a woman in her sixties or seventies in a cohort sampled during active or convalescent COVID-19.

The chain combines TRBV9 with TRBJ2-1, with 8 bases identical to TRBD2. This CDR3 contains 16 residues. V was clipped by 2 bases and J by 9 bases; unmatched bases: 13. CDR1 SGDLS and CDR2 YYNGEE come from the germline V gene. DNA for the CDR3: TGTGCCAGCAGCGTCGAGCAGGGGTCTCGGGGGGGTGAGCAGTTCTTC. This gives the protein CASSVEQGSRGGEQFF.

The chain combines TRBV5-1 with TRBJ2-3; TRBD1 agrees at 9 bases. CDR1 is SGHRS and CDR2 is YFSETQ in the germline V gene. This CDR3 is built from 17 residues. The V segment lost 3 bases and the J segment 4 bases; nucleotides outside the gene matches: 12. The CDR3 protein is CASSSRPGQGMADTQYF. The CDR3 DNA reads as TGCGCCAGCAGCTCGCGACCGGGACAGGGAATGGCAGATACGCAGTATTTT.

This rearrangement joins TRBV7-2 to TRBJ1-4, with 7 bases lining up with TRBD1. After removal of 5 bases from V and 6 bases from J, the junction contained 9 bases not matched to a gene. Germline CDR1 reads SGHTA; CDR2 reads FQGNSA. The CDR3 runs to 15 residues. CDR3 in DNA: TGTGCCAGCAGCACCCCGACAGGGTCCTATGAAAAACTGTTTTTT. Amino acid sequence: CASSTPTGSYEKLFF.

The chain carries TRBV27 and TRBJ1-2; 7 bases align to TRBD1. Germline V lookup: CDR1 MNHEY, CDR2 SMNVEV (reference sequence). The CDR3 loop spans 15 amino acids. Germline trimming cut 5 bases from V and 8 bases from J; bases unmatched to any gene: 14. The chain's CDR3 is CASSGRTGQFRGYTF. CDR3 sequence (DNA): TGTGCCAGCAGTGGACGGACAGGACAATTCAGGGGCTACACCTTC.

The chain has TRBV7-8 and TRBJ1-1; D perhaps matches TRBD1 (6 bases). The CDR3 consists of 14 residues. Germline CDR1 and CDR2: SGHVS and FQNEAQ. With 5 bases removed from V and 2 bases from J, the gap between germline ends came to 12 bases. CDR3 sequence reads: CASSLQGINTEAFF. The CDR3 DNA follows: TGTGCCAGCAGCCTACAGGGAATAAACACTGAAGCTTTCTTT.

The gene calls are TRBV27 and TRBJ2-2; 9 bases align to TRBD1. Germline lookup yields CDR1 MNHEY and CDR2 SMNVEV (reference sequence). J gave up 5 bases and V 4 bases, and 5 bases lay outside the gene matches. This CDR3 is built from 15 residues. CDR3 coding DNA: TGTGCCAGCAGTTCCGGGACAGGGAAGACCGGGGAGCTGTTTTTT. Translation gives CASSSGTGKTGELFF.

Only a few counts were recorded for this clone. J is TRBJ2-1 and V is TRBV11-3, with TRBD2 as a possible D gene (5 bases). CDR3 size: 16 residues. The V and J ends lost 1 base and 8 bases respectively, with 18 bases between them. CDR1 is SGHNT and CDR2 is YENEEA in the germline V gene. CDR3 nucleotides: TGTGCCAGCAGCTTAGGGTCCCCTTCAGCGGCGGATGAGCAGTTCTTC. Protein product: CASSLGSPSAADEQFF.

The rearrangement links TRBV6-5 to TRBJ2-6, with 7 positions matching TRBD1. Germline CDR1 MNHEY, CDR2 SVGAGI. This CDR3 is 13 amino acids long. Trimming removed 7 bases from V and 13 bases from J; junction bases left unmatched: 10. The CDR3 loop is CASILQGYGVLTF. The CDR3 DNA follows: TGTGCCAGCATCCTACAGGGGTATGGTGTCCTGACTTTC.

The chain links TRBV7-2 to TRBJ2-5, with 15 bases that match TRBD2. Germline V gene lookup returns CDR1 SGHTA and CDR2 FQGNSA. Trimming removed 5 bases from V and 0 bases from J; junction bases left unmatched: 7. The CDR3 sequence is 18 residues long. For the CDR3, the DNA is TGTGCCAGCAGCCAAGGACTAGCGGGGGGGTTGTACCAAGAGACCCAGTACTTC. This gives the protein CASSQGLAGGLYQETQYF.

The chain joins TRBV29-1 to TRBJ2-3; 7 positions agree with TRBD2. The V segment lost 1 base and the J segment 8 bases; nucleotides outside the gene matches: 3. Germline loops: CDR1 SQVTM, CDR2 ANQGSEA. The CDR3 totals 12 residues. CDR3 sequence (DNA): TGCAGCGTTGAAGTCGGGAGGCGTACGCAGTATTTT. Protein: CSVEVGRRTQYF.

This clone appeared a single time. The chain joins TRBV7-9 to TRBJ2-1, with 10 bases lining up with TRBD2. The CDR3 contains 16 residues. V lost 0 bases and J lost 4; bases outside the gene matches: 3. The germline V gene has CDR1 SEHNR and CDR2 FQNEAQ (reference sequence). In DNA form, the CDR3 reads TGTGCCAGCAGCTTAGCGGCTAGCGGGGGATACAATGAGCAGTTCTTC. This translates into CASSLAASGGYNEQFF.

The chain employs TRBV4-2 and TRBJ2-2; 7 bases align to TRBD2. With 1 base clipped from V and 5 bases from J, the junction kept 7 bases outside the gene matches. The CDR3 runs to 16 residues. CDR1 and CDR2 from the germline V gene are LGHNA and YNFKEQ. Here the CDR3 reads CASSQVLFGGTGELFF. CDR3 coding DNA: TGTGCCAGCAGCCAAGTTCTGTTCGGGGGGACCGGGGAGCTGTTTTTT.

The sample holds a few counts of this clone. The genes are TRBV5-1 and TRBJ1-2; 9 nucleotides agree with TRBD1. There are 15 residues in the CDR3. Per germline, CDR1 SGHRS and CDR2 YFSETQ. The ends lost 4 bases at V and 2 bases at J; junction bases unmatched: 6. The CDR3 loop reads CASSPGQGRNYGYTF. The CDR3 DNA sequence: TGCGCCAGCAGCCCGGGACAGGGTAGGAACTATGGCTACACCTTC.

The chain joins TRBV7-2 to TRBJ1-1; D might be TRBD1 (6 bases). The CDR3 is 15 amino acids. The V end was cut by 5 bases, the J end by 1 base, with 14 bases between. Germline CDR1 reads SGHTA; CDR2 reads FQGNSA. CDR3 in DNA: TGTGCCAGCAGCCTCTCAGGGGTATGGAACACTGAAGCTTTCTTT. Translated, it gives CASSLSGVWNTEAFF.

CDR3 protein: CAWTGQGANQPQHF. The DNA for the CDR3 is TGTGCCTGGACCGGCCAGGGGGCAAATCAGCCCCAGCATTTT. This sequence joins TRBV30 and TRBJ1-5, with 8 bases fitting TRBD1. J was trimmed by 4 bases and V by 4 bases; bases with no gene match: 6. Per germline, CDR1 GTSNPN and CDR2 SVGIG (reference sequence). The CDR3 sequence is 14 residues long.

The chain combines TRBV4-3 with TRBJ1-2; 10 bases map to TRBD1. Germline values: CDR1 LGHNA, CDR2 YSLEER. V lost 4 bases, J lost 6 bases, and 17 bases stayed unmatched. The CDR3 runs to 18 residues. The CDR3 bases are TGCGCCAGCAGCCGGCTTCATTACACCGGGACAGGGGAGAATGGCTACACCTTC. Its protein product is CASSRLHYTGTGENGYTF.